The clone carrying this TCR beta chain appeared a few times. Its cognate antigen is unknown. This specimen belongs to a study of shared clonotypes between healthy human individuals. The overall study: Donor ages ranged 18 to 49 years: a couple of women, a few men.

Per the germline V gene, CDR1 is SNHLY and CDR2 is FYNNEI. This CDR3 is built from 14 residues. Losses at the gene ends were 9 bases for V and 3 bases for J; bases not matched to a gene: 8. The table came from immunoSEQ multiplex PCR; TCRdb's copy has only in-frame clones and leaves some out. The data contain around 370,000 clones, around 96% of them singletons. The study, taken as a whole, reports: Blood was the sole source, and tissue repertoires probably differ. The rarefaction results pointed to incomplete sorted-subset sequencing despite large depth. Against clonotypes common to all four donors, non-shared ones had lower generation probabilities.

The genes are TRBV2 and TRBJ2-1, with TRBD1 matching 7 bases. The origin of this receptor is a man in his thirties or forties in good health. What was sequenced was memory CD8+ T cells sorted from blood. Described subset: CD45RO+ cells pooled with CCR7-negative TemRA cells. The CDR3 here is CASRTTGNYNEQFF. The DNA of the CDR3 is TGTGCCAGTAGGACGACAGGGAACTACAATGAGCAGTTCTTC.